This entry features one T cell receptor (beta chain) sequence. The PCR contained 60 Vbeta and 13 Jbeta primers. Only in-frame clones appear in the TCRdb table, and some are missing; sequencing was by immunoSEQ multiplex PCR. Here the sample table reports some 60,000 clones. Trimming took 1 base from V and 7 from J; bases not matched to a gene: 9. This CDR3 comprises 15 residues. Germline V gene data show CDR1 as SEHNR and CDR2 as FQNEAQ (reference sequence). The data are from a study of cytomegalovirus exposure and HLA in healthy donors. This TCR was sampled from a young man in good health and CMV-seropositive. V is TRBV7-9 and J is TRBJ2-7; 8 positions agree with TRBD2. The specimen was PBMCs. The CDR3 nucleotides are TGTGCCAGCAGCTTAGTCGTTAGCGGGGTCAAGGAGCAGTACTTC. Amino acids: CASSLVVSGVKEQYF.